The 2 T cell receptor beta chains listed next were all sequenced from one sample in a study of cytomegalovirus exposure and HLA in healthy donors. Both 60 Vbeta primers and 13 Jbeta primers went into the PCR. Generated by immunoSEQ multiplex PCR, the TCRdb table keeps only in-frame clones and is missing some. The sample has around 150,000 clones, roughly 70% seen once. The material sequenced was PBMCs. The receptor source for this set is a man aged 35-49 years in good health and CMV-seropositive.

For this clone: A read error may account for a junction end that differs from germline. The rearrangement uses TRBV7-7 and TRBJ2-1; a possible D gene is TRBD2 (6 bases). Germline assignment: CDR1 SSHAT and CDR2 FNYEAQ (reference sequence). The CDR3 runs 14 residues. The DNA of the CDR3 is TGTGCTAGCAGCAGCCACGGAGGGGCAAGGGAGCAGTTCTTC. Encoded protein: CASSSHGGAREQFF.

The V gene is TRBV12-5, the J gene TRBJ2-4, with D possibly matching TRBD1 (6 bases). Germline CDR1 LGHNT, CDR2 FRNRAP. V was clipped by 3 bases and J by 12 bases, with 9 bases between them. This CDR3 region has 11 residues. The CDR3 reads CASGFGRGQYF. In nucleotides, the CDR3 is TGTGCTAGTGGTTTTGGCAGGGGTCAGTACTTC.